The rows below give T cell receptor beta chains drawn from one sample of a study of shared clonotypes between healthy human individuals. The table came from immunoSEQ multiplex PCR; TCRdb's copy has only in-frame clones and leaves some out. The sample yields about 320,000 clones, around 87% seen once. Source material: memory CD8+ T cells sorted from blood. These receptors were obtained from a man younger than 35 in good health. CDR3s include the opening cysteine and the closing phenylalanine or tryptophan.

V gene,J gene,CDR3 protein
TRBV7-9,TRBJ2-1,CASSLGTSGSRDEQFF
TRBV7-3,TRBJ2-7,CASSSLGSGEQYF
TRBV6-6,TRBJ1-4,CASSYPDSNEKLFF
TRBV27,TRBJ2-7,CASSLLRTGKGSYEQYF
TRBV5-4,TRBJ2-3,CASSMDLGEDTQYF
TRBV7-9,TRBJ2-1,CASRWSDNEQFF
TRBV30,TRBJ2-1,CAWSVGATREFYEQFF
TRBV4-2,TRBJ2-7,CASSRTDRYEQYF
TRBV9,TRBJ2-1,CASSALITSSSPSSYNEQFF
TRBV30,TRBJ2-3,CAWRREGASPLGTDTQYF
TRBV9,TRBJ2-7,CASSPTSADYEQYF
TRBV29-1,TRBJ2-1,CSVVGLGHNEQFF
TRBV6-6,TRBJ1-2,CASSSIPAPTNYGYTF
TRBV9,TRBJ1-5,CASSVGAGQPQHF
TRBV14,TRBJ2-3,CASSQVGAGELSQYF
TRBV5-8,TRBJ2-3,CASSFMLAGTDTQYF
TRBV5-6,TRBJ2-2,CASSFGMNTGELFF
TRBV27,TRBJ2-2,CASSTGTSPTGELFF
TRBV5-1,TRBJ2-7,CASSQGQGTYEQYF
TRBV5-6,TRBJ1-1,CASSLAGVGLNTEAFF
TRBV11-2,TRBJ2-4,CASSTSTGRRAKNIQYF
TRBV2,TRBJ1-1,CASLGRLNTEAFF
TRBV5-4,TRBJ2-7,CASSGSGGHEQYF
TRBV30,TRBJ2-3,CAWSVGISTDTQYF
TRBV2,TRBJ2-7,CASLSFSYEQYF
TRBV5-6,TRBJ2-7,CASSSLGNEQYF
TRBV2,TRBJ2-7,CATPRTGVRGNYEQYF
TRBV4-2,TRBJ2-7,CASSQPSGGPEQYF
TRBV7-6,TRBJ1-1,CASSLAQGARTEAFF
TRBV15,TRBJ2-5,CATSLEGHETQYF
TRBV14,TRBJ2-7,CASSHPGTYEQYF
TRBV9,TRBJ2-1,CASSFRDLNEQFF
TRBV5-1,TRBJ2-1,CASSGDRARYNEQFF
TRBV7-8,TRBJ1-1,CASSLSLGRGTEAFF
TRBV7-9,TRBJ2-2,CASDAGGPRELFF
TRBV29-1,TRBJ2-3,CSVGGHSTDTQYF
TRBV7-6,TRBJ2-2,CASRRTRDYRGPGELFF
TRBV11-2,TRBJ2-3,CASSSLGADTDTQYF
TRBV2,TRBJ2-3,CASPTDTGSSTDTQYF
TRBV15,TRBJ1-2,CATTGTAPNFYGYTF
TRBV7-9,TRBJ2-7,CASSFSDTVVYEQYF
TRBV7-8,TRBJ1-5,CASSFSLDQPQHF
TRBV30,TRBJ2-1,CAWGGLAGFSYNEQFF
TRBV25-1,TRBJ1-2,CASSEAGSDYGYTF
TRBV4-3,TRBJ1-2,CASSQVADYGYTF
TRBV5-1,TRBJ1-1,CASRQLQGFVNTEAFF
TRBV4-1,TRBJ1-1,CASSQHQWNTEAFF
TRBV5-1,TRBJ2-1,CASSFRGGRENEQFF
TRBV7-9,TRBJ2-3,CASSLAGAGITDTQYF
TRBV5-6,TRBJ2-7,CASSTQGYEQYF
TRBV11-2,TRBJ1-6,CASSSRSWGSSYNSPLHF
TRBV7-6,TRBJ2-5,CASSFSGSGIQETQYF
TRBV10-2,TRBJ1-1,CASSEDGGYTEAFF
TRBV6-5,TRBJ1-2,CASSYLGFGNYGYTF